This T cell receptor (beta chain) was documented in a study of beta chain features in type 1 diabetes. Study-wide results and limits: Naive, central memory and Treg TCRB repertoires appeared more alike in patients than in healthy donors. Among patients with Type 1 diabetes, TCRB CDR3s were moderately but significantly shorter in every one of the four CD4+ subsets.

The CDR3 covers 14 residues. Trimming left V 2 bases short and J 4 bases short, with 11 bases between. Germline lookup yields CDR1 MNHEY and CDR2 SVGAGI. The authors reverse transcribed all of the isolated RNA, so sequencing captured expressed TCRB transcripts. The repertoire was sequenced with immunoSEQ multiplex PCR; TCRdb's copy has only in-frame clones and lacks some. Altogether 300,000 to 400,000 clones are present, over 9% being singletons, with the ten largest covering about 0.64%. Of note for this clone: The target antigen is unknown.

Sequenced: central memory CD4+ T cells from blood. The chain has TRBV6-5 and TRBJ1-1, with a tentative D call TRBD1 (5 bases). The TCR was taken from a young man with type 1 diabetes. CDR3 region: CASSYGGGTTEAFF. The DNA for the CDR3 is TGTGCCAGCAGTTACGGGGGTGGGACCACTGAAGCTTTCTTT.